This section outlines one TCR beta chain sequence together with its context. The data originate from a study of blood T cell repertoires in COVID-19. The CDR3 loop spans 15 amino acids. V was pared by 4 bases and J by 3 bases, with 9 bases of the junction left unmatched. Germline CDR1 is MNHEY and CDR2 is SMNVEV (reference sequence). Only in-frame clones appear in the TCRdb table, and some are missing; sequencing was by immunoSEQ multiplex PCR. The sample has some 120,000 clones; approximately 68% are singletons. Specimen: peripheral blood. The gene calls are TRBV27 and TRBJ2-7; 7 positions match TRBD2. The TCR originated in a woman between 65 and 79 years old with acute or convalescent COVID-19. For the CDR3, the DNA is TGTGCCAGCAGTTCAACCGGGACTATTTTCTACGAGCAGTACTTC. Translated: CASSSTGTIFYEQYF.